The T cell receptor (beta chain) described here comes from a study of cytomegalovirus exposure and HLA in healthy donors. In the PCR, 60 Vbeta and 13 Jbeta primers were used. TCRdb keeps only in-frame clones here, not all; method: immunoSEQ multiplex PCR. The sample holds 130,000 or so clones, about three fifths seen once. The ends were cut back, 4 bases at V and 1 base at J, with 11 bases in the middle. CDR1 and CDR2 from the germline V gene are SGHRS and YFSETQ. The CDR3 is 14 amino acids. General observations from the study: V- and J-gene trimming in TCR beta was tied to a missense DCLRE1C variant by an analysis performed later. The study carried out a later analysis of TCR beta sequences. It associated some 17,000 of them with specific HLA alleles at a false discovery rate of 0.05.

A remark on this clone: Its antigen is currently unknown.

The clonotype was recovered from a woman aged 40 to 50 in good health and CMV-seropositive. This rearrangement joins TRBV5-1 to TRBJ2-5; possible D gene TRBD1, 5 bases. Sequencing used PBMCs. CDR3 nucleotide sequence: TGCGCCAGCAGCGTCCATGGGGCCCAAGAGACCCAGTACTTC. Residues: CASSVHGAQETQYF.